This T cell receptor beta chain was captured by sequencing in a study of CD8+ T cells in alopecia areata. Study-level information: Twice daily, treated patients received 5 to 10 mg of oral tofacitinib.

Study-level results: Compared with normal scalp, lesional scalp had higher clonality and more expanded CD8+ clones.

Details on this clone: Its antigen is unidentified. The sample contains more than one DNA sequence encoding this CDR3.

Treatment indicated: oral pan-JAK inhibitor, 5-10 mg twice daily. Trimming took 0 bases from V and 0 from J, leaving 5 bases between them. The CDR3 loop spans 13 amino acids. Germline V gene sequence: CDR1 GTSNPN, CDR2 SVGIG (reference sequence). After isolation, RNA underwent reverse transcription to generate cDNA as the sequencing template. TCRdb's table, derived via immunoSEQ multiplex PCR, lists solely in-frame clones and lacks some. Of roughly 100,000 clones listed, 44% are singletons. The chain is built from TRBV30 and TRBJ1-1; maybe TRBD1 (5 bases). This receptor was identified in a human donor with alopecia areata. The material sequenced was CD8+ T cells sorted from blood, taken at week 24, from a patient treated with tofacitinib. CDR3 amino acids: CAWSVGVNTEAFF. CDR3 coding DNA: TGTGCCTGGAGTGTGGGGGTGAACACTGAAGCTTTCTTT. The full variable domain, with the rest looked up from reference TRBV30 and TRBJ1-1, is SQTIHQWPATLVQPVGSPLSLECTVEGTSNPNLYWYRQAAGRGLQLLFYSVGIGQISSEVPQNLSASRPQDRQFILSSKKLLLSDSGFYLCAWSVGVNTEAFFGQGTRLTVV.